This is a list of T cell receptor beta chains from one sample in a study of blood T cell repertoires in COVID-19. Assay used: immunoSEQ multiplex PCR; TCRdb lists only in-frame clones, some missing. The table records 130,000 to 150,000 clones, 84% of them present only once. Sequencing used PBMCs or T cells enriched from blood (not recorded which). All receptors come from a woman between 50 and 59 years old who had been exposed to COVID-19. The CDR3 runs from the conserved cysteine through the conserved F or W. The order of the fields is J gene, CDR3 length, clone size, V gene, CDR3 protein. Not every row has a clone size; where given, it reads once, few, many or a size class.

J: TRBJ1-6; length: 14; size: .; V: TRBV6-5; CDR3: CASNTRAINSPLHF
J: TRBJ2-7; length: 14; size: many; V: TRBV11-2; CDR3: CASSSPTGIYEQYF
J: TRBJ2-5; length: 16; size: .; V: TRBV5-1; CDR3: CASSPWDRALGETQYF
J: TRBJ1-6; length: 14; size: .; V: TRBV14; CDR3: CASSGGGQASPLHF
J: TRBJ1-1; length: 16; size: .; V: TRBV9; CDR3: CASSELAGTKVAEAFF
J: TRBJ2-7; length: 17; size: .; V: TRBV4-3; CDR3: CASSQDRTGVGAYEQYF
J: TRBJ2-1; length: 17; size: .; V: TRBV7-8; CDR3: CASSLGGQGLLYNEQFF
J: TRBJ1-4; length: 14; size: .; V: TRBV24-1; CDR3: CATRETGSSEKLFF
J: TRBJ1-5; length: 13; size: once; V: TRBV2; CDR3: CASRTFPGQPQHF
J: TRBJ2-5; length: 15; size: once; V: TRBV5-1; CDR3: CASSPGTSLVETQYF
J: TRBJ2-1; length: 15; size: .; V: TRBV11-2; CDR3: CASSLAPGTSVLQFF
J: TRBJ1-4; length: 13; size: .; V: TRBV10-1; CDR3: CASSLRVGEKLFF
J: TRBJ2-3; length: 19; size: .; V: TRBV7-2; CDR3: CASSLHATSGVLSTDTQYF
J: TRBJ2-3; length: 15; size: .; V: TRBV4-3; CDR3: CASSRTSGVSDTQYF
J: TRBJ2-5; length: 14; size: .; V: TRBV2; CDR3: CASSRNLGGETQYF
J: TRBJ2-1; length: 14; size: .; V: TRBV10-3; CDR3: CAISAGGSYNEQFF
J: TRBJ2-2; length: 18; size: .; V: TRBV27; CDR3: CATTGRGFSASNTGELFF
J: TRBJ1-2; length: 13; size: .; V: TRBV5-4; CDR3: CASSLGQGGGYTF
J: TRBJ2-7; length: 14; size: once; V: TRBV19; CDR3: CASSTGGGPYEQYF
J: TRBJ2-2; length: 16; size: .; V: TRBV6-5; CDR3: CASSYSTNGGTGELFF
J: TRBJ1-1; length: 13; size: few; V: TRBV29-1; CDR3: CSVLETPNTEAFF
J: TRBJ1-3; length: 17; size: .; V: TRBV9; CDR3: CASSVVDRAFSGNTIYF
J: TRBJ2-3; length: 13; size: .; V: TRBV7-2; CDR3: CASSLYPRDTQYF
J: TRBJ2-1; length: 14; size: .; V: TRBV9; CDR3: CASGSGGPLNEQFF
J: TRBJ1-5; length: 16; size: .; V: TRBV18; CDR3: CASSPPGTGGNQPQHF
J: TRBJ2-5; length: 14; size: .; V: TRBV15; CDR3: CATSSGLEEETQYF
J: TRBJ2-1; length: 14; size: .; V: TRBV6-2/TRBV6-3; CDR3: CASSYSQGYNEQFF
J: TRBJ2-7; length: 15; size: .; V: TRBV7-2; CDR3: CASSPGGQGSYEQYF
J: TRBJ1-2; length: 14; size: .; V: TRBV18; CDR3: CASSPLDTVYGYTF